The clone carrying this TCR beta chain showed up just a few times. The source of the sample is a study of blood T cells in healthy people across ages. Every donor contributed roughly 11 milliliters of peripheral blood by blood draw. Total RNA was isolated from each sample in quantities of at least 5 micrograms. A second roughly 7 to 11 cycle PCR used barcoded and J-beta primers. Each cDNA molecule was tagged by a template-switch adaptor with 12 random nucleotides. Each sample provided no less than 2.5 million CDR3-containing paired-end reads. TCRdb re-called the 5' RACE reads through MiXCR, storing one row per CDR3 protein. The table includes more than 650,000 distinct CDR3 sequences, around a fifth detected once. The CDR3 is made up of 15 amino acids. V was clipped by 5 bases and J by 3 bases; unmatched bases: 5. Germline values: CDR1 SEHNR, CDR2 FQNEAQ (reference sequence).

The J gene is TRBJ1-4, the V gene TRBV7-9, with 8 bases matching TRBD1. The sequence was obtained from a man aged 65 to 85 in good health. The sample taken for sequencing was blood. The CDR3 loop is CASSLGDRSNEKLFF. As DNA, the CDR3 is TGTGCCAGCAGCCTGGGGGACAGGTCTAATGAAAAACTGTTTTTT.